This TCR beta chain was sequenced during a study of control samples from healthy donors and cancer patients. The assay was immunoSEQ multiplex PCR, and TCRdb's table has in-frame clones only and misses some. The profile shows about 95,000 clones, 88% of them singletons. Trimming left V 0 bases short and J 3 bases short, with 18 bases between. The germline V gene has CDR1 LGHNA and CDR2 YSLEER. The CDR3 loop spans 18 amino acids. Sequencing was performed on blood. V usage is TRBV4-3 and J usage is TRBJ1-5, with D perhaps matching TRBD1 (5 bases). This TCR derives from a woman aged 65 to 85 in good health. In nucleotides, the CDR3 is TGCGCCAGCAGCCAAGACCCCTTTGGGGACCGAAACAATCAGCCCCAGCATTTT. This gives the protein CASSQDPFGDRNNQPQHF.